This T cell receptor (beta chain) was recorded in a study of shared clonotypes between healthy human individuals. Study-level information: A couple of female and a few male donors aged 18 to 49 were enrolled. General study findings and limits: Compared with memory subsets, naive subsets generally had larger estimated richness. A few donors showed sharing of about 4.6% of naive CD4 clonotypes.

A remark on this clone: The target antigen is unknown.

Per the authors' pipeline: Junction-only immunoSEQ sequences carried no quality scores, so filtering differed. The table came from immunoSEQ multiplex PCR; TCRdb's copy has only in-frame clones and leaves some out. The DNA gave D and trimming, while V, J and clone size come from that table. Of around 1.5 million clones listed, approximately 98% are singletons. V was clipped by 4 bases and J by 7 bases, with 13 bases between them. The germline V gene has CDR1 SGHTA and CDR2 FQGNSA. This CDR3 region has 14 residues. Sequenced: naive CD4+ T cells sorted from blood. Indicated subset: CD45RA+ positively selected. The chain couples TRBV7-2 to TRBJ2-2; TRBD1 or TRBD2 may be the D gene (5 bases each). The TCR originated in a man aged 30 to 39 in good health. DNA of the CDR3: TGTGCCAGCAGCTCCCCAGGGAGAAACGGGGAGCTGTTTTTT. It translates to CASSSPGRNGELFF.